These 24 T cell receptor beta chains share one sample of origin, sequenced in a study of human CD8 memory T cell subsets. Making the TCR beta libraries relied on UMI-labeled 5' RACE. One entry per CDR3 protein, without DNA, is what TCRdb gives after re-calling the 5' RACE reads. The sample holds roughly 16,000 distinct CDR3 sequences. Sequences were obtained from CD8+ stem-like memory T cells (TSCM and TCM) sorted from PBMCs. Subset defined: stem-like memory CD8 T cells (TSTEM), CCR7+ PD-1- TIGIT-. All receptors derive from a human donor in good health.

This chain uses TRBV5-1 with TRBJ1-5. This CDR3 comprises 15 residues. Germline V CDR1 and CDR2: SGHRS, YFSETQ. The CDR3 spells CASSLLGKNNQPQHF.

This chain uses TRBV27 with TRBJ2-3; without DNA, the TCRdb call of TRBD2 cannot be checked. Germline CDR1 and CDR2: MNHEY and SMNVEV (reference sequence). The CDR3 totals 15 residues. CDR3 region: CATNSGDHLTDTQYF.

The chain is built from TRBV28 and TRBJ2-7; TCRdb calls TRBD2, which cannot be checked without DNA. Germline-derived CDR1 and CDR2 are MDHEN and SYDVKM. The CDR3 sequence is 16 residues long. The CDR3 sequence: CASSSLPDRRSYEQYF.

The chain has TRBV12-3 or TRBV12-4 and TRBJ2-3; lacking DNA, the TRBD1 call made by TCRdb goes unchecked. This CDR3 is built from 15 residues. The chain's CDR3 is CASSLVTGVTDTQYF.

The J gene is TRBJ1-2, the V gene TRBV28. This CDR3 region has 13 residues. The germline V gene has CDR1 MDHEN and CDR2 SYDVKM. The CDR3 protein is CASSLWGMNGYTF.

The chain carries TRBV4-1 and TRBJ2-2; TCRdb calls TRBD1, which cannot be checked without DNA. The CDR3 is 17 amino acids. From germline, CDR1 is MGHRA and CDR2 YSYEKL. CDR3 amino acids: CASSQDVQGADAGELFF.

J is TRBJ2-3 and V is TRBV24-1; no DNA is available, so the TRBD2 call from TCRdb remains unchecked. CDR3 length: 15 residues. Per the germline V gene, CDR1 is KGHDR and CDR2 is SFDVKD. CDR3 amino acids: CATSDLRLAEDTQYF.

The V call is TRBV10-2, the J call TRBJ2-7; the D call from TCRdb, TRBD1, cannot be confirmed without DNA. CDR1 WSHSY and CDR2 SAAADI come from the germline V gene. The CDR3 consists of 14 residues. CDR3 loop: CASSESTTVYEQYF.

The V call is TRBV20-1, the J call TRBJ1-1. The CDR3 extends over 15 amino acids. Germline CDR1 DFQATT, CDR2 SNEGSKA (reference sequence). The CDR3 here is CSAVPGFGWSPEAFF.

The CDR3 sequence is CASSASGTDTQYF. This chain joins TRBV2 and TRBJ2-3; TCRdb outputs TRBD2, but without DNA this stays unchecked. This CDR3 has 13 residues. Germline V gene lookup returns CDR1 SNHLY and CDR2 FYNNEI.

CDR3 sequence: CASSLSSRQGAGNTIYF. The chain joins TRBV7-8 to TRBJ1-3; TCRdb selects TRBD1, and the lack of DNA leaves this call unchecked. Germline assignment: CDR1 SGHVS and CDR2 FQNEAQ. The CDR3 sequence is 17 residues long. The complete variable domain, with remaining parts taken from reference TRBV7-8 and TRBJ1-3, reads GAGVSQSPRYKVAKRGQDVALRCDPISGHVSLFWYQQALGQGPEFLTYFQNEAQLDKSGLPSDRFFAERPEGSVSTLKIQRTQQEDSAVYLCASSLSSRQGAGNTIYFGEGSWLTVV.

This chain links TRBV7-9 with TRBJ1-2; the TCRdb D gene call, TRBD1, has no DNA to confirm it. Germline CDR1 SEHNR, CDR2 FQNEAQ (reference sequence). CDR3 length: 14 amino acids. The CDR3 spells CASSLTGIGRGYTF.

This chain links TRBV9 with TRBJ2-1; TCRdb returns TRBD2, unconfirmable since there is no DNA. Germline CDR1 is SGDLS and CDR2 is YYNGEE. This CDR3 has 16 amino acids. Here the CDR3 reads CASSVGNSGTSKKEFF.

V is TRBV27 and J is TRBJ2-1; TCRdb's D call, TRBD2, is unchecked because there is no DNA. Germline loops: CDR1 MNHEY, CDR2 SMNVEV (reference sequence). CDR3 length: 15 amino acids. CDR3 protein: CASRRTSGGNNEQFF.

The chain employs TRBV6-2 or TRBV6-3 and TRBJ1-1. Germline CDR1 reads MNHEY; CDR2 reads SVGEGT. The CDR3 consists of 13 residues. The CDR3 loop reads CASSYGPNTEAFF.

The chain employs TRBV6-2 or TRBV6-3 and TRBJ1-2. This CDR3 region has 14 residues. Germline CDR1 and CDR2: MNHEY and SVGEGT. This CDR3 is CASSYSAGELGYTF.

Considering frequency, this clonotype is medium-sized. The V gene is TRBV5-1, the J gene TRBJ1-1; there is no DNA to check the TCRdb D call of TRBD1. Germline values: CDR1 SGHRS, CDR2 YFSETQ. The CDR3 length is 14 residues. CDR3 residues: CASSRGQGNTEAFF.

CDR3 region: CASSDTGTGRTEAFF. The V gene is TRBV12-3 or TRBV12-4, the J gene TRBJ1-1; TCRdb's assignment of TRBD1 cannot be checked, as there is no DNA. The CDR3 has 15 residues.

The CDR3 reads CSARATGAYEQYF. This chain connects TRBV20-1 to TRBJ2-7; TCRdb's D call of TRBD1 is untestable without DNA. The CDR3 is made up of 13 amino acids. Germline CDR1 DFQATT, CDR2 SNEGSKA (reference sequence).

V usage is TRBV15 and J usage is TRBJ2-2; checking the TCRdb D call of TRBD1 is not possible without DNA. The V gene's germline CDR1 is LNHNV and CDR2 YYDKDF (reference sequence). This CDR3 is 12 amino acids long. This chain's CDR3 is CATGQGSGELFF.

V usage is TRBV10-2 and J usage is TRBJ1-2; with no DNA, the TCRdb D assignment of TRBD1 cannot be verified. The V gene's germline CDR1 is WSHSY and CDR2 SAAADI. The CDR3 sequence is 15 residues long. CDR3 loop: CASSPGTGITYGYTF.

J is TRBJ1-6 and V is TRBV3-1. The CDR3 extends over 14 amino acids. The germline V gene encodes CDR1 LGHDT and CDR2 YNNKEL (reference sequence). The CDR3 loop reads CASSPGFGGSPLHF.

Its frequency marks this clonotype as medium-sized. This sequence joins TRBV10-3 and TRBJ2-1; with no DNA, the TCRdb D assignment of TRBD2 cannot be verified. The length of the CDR3 is 15 residues. Germline-derived CDR1 and CDR2 are ENHRY and SYGVKD. The CDR3: CAIMGREESRNEQFF.

This chain connects TRBV27 to TRBJ2-3; the D call of TRBD2 rests on TCRdb alone, since no DNA is present to check it. The CDR3 is 15 amino acids. Germline V lookup: CDR1 MNHEY, CDR2 SMNVEV (reference sequence). CDR3: CASSLTEAGGDTQYF.